The clone carrying this TCR beta chain was observed many times. Its antigen is not known. CDR1 is PRHDT, CDR2 FYEKMQ, per germline (reference sequence). The CDR3 length is 16 residues. The V and J ends lost 5 bases and 4 bases respectively, with 18 bases between them. TCRdb independently ran MiXCR on the reads; one entry per CDR3 protein. The repertoire holds approximately 500,000 distinct CDR3 sequences, with around 10% as singletons. This entry belongs to a study of T cell repertoires in cytomegalovirus infection. Study-wide background: Through public TCR beta signatures, both CMV infection and matching HLA type were indicated. General study points: The response measured ex vivo was dominated by TCR beta clonotypes (HLA-C-restricted and CMV-specific). Summed frequency of shared TCR beta families picked out CMV carriers who also had the relevant HLA.

The receptor's source is a human donor in good health (CMV status not recorded). Some clones in this sample may be carry-over from other donors' samples. The sample was PBMCs. The chain carries TRBV13 and TRBJ1-3; D perhaps matches TRBD1 (5 bases). In nucleotides, the CDR3 is TGTGCCAGCAGCCTGAAGGAACAGGAATACGGAAACACCATATATTTT. As protein: CASSLKEQEYGNTIYF.